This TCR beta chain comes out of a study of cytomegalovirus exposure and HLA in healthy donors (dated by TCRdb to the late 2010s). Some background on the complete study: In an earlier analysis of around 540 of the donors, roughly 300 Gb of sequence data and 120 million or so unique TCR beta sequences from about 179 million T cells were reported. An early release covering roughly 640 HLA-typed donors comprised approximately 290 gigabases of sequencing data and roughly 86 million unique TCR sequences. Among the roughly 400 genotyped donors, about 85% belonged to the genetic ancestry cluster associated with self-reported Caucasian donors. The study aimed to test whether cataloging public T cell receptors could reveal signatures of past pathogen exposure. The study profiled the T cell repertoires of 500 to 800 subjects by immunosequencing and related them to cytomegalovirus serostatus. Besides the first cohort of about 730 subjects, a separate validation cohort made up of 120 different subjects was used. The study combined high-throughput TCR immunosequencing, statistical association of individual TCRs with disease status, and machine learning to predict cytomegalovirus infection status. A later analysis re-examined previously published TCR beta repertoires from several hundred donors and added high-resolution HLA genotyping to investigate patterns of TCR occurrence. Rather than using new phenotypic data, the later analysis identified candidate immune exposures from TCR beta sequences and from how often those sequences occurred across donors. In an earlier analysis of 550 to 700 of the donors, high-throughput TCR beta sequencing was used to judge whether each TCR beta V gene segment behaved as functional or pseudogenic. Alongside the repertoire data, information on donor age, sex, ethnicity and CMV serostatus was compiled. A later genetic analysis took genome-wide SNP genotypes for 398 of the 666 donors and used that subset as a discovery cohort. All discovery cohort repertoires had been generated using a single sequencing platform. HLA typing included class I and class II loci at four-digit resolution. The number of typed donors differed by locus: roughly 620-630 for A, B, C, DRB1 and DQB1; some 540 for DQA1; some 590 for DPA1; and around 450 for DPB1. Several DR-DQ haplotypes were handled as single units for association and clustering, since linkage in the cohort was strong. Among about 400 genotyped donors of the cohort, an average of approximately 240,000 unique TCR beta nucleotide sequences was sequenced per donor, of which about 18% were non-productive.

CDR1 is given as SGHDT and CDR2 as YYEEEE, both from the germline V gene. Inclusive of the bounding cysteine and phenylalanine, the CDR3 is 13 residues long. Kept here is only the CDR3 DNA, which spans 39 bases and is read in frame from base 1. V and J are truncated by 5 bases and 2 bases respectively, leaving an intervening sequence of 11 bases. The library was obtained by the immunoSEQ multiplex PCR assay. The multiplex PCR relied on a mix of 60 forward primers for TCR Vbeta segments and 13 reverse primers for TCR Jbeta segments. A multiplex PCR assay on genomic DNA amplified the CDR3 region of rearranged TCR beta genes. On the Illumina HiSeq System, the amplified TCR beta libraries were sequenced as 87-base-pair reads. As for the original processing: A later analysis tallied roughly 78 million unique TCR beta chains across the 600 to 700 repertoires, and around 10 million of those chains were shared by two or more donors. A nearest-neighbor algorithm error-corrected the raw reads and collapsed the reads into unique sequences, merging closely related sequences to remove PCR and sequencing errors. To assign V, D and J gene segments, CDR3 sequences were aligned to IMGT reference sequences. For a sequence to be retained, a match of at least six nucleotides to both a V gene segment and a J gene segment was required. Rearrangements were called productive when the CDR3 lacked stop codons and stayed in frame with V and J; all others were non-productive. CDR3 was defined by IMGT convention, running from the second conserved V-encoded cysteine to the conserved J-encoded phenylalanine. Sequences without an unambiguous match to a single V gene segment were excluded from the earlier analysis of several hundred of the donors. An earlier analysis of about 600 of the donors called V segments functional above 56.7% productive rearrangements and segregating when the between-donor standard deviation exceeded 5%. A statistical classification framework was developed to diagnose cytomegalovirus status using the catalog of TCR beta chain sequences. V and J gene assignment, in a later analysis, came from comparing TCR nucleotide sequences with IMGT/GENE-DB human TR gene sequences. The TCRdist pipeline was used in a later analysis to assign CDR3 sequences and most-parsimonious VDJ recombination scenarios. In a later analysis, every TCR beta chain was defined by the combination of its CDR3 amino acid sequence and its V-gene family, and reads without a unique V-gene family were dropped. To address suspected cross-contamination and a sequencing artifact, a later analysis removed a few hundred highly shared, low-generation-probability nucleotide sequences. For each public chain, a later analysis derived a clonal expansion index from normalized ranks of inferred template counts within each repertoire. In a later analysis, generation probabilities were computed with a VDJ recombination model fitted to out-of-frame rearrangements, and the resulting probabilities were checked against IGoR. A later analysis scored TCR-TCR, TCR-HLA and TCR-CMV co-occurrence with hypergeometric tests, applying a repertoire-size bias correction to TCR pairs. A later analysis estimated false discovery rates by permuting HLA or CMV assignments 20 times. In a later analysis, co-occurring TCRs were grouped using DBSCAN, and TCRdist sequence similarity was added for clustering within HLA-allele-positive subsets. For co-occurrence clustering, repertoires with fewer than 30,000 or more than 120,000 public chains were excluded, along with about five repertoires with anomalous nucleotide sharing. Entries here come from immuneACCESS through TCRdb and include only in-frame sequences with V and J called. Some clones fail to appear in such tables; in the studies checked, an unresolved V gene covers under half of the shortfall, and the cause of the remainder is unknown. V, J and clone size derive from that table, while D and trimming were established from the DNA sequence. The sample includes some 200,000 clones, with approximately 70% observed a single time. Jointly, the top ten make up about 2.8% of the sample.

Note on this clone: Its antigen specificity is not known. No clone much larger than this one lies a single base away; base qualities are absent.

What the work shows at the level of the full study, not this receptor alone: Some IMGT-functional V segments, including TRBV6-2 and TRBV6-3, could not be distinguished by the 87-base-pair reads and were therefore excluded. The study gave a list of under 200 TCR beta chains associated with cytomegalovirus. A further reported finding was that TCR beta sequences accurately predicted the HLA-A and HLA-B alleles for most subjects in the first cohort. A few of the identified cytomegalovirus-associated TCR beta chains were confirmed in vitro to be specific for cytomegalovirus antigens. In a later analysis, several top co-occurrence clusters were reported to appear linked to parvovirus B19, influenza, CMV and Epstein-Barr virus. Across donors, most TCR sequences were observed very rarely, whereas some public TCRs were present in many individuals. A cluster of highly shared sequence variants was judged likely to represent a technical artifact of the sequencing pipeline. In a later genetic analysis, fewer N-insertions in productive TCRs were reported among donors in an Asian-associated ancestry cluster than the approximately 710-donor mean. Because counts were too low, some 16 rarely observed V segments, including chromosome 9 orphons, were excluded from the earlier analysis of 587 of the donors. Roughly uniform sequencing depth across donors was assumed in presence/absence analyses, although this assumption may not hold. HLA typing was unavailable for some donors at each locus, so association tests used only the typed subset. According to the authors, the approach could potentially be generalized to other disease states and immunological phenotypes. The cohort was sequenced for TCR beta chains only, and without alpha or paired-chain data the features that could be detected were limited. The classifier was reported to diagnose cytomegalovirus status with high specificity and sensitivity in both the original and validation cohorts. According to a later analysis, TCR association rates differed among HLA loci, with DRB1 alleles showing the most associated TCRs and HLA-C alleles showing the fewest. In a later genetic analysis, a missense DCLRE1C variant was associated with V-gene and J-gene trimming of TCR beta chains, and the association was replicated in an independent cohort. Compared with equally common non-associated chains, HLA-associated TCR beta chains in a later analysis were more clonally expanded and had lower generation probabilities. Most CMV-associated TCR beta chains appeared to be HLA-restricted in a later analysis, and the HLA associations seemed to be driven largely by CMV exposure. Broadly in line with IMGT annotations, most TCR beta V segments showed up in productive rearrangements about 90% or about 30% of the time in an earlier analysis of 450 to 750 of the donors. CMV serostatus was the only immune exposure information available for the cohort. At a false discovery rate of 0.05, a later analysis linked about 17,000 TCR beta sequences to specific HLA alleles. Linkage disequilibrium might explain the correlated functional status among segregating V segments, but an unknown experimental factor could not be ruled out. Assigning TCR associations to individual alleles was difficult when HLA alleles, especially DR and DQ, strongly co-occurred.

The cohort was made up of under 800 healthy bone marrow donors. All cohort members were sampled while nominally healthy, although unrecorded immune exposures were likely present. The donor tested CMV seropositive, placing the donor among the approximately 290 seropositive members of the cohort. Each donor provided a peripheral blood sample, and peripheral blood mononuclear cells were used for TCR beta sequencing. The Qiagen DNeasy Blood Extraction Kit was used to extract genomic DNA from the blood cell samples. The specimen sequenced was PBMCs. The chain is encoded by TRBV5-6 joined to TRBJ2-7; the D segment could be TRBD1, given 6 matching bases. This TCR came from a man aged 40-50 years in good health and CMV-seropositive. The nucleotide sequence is TGTGCCAGCAGTTACGGACAGACCTACGAGCAGTACTTC. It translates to CASSYGQTYEQYF.